These 20 T cell receptor beta chains originate from one sample sequenced in a study of breast tumors, draining lymph nodes, adjacent tissues. TCRdb passed the multiplex PCR reads through MiXCR, listing each CDR3 protein once. The sample has some 150,000 distinct CDR3 sequences; 20% to 25% are singletons. The lymph nodes were axillary draining lymph nodes from breast cancer patients. Source material: axillary lymph node tissue. These receptors were collected from a female donor with breast cancer. Some clones in this sample may be carry-over from other donors' samples.

This clonotype was seen at least ten times. The chain has TRBV2 and TRBJ2-2; D uncertain. V lost 7 bases, J lost 6 bases, and 9 bases lay in between. The germline CDR1 and CDR2 sequences are SNHLY and FYNNEI. This CDR3 region has 12 residues. CDR3 sequence (DNA): TGTGCCAGCACCCTGAATTCCGGGGAGCTGTTTTTT. Residues: CASTLNSGELFF.

This clonotype was detected many times. The rearrangement joins TRBV7-8 to TRBJ2-3; 13 nucleotides match TRBD2. CDR3 size: 19 residues. V was pared by 2 bases and J by 5 bases, with 13 bases of the junction left unmatched. Germline loops: CDR1 SGHVS, CDR2 FQNEAQ. CDR3 protein: CASSLPPFGLAGVGDTQYF. As DNA, the CDR3 is TGTGCCAGCAGCTTACCCCCCTTTGGACTAGCGGGAGTGGGAGATACGCAGTATTTT.

This clonotype was counted at least ten times. The rearrangement joins TRBV5-1 to TRBJ2-1; D is uncertain. Trimming stripped 0 bases from V and 4 bases from J, with 8 bases between. The CDR3 runs 14 residues. Germline assignment: CDR1 SGHRS and CDR2 YFSETQ. In nucleotides, the CDR3 is TGCGCCAGCAGCTTGGGAGATTGGTACAATGAGCAGTTCTTC. It encodes CASSLGDWYNEQFF. Combining the CDR3 with reference TRBV5-1 and TRBJ2-1 gives the whole variable domain KAGVTQTPRYLIKTRGQQVTLSCSPISGHRSVSWYQQTPGQGLQFLFEYFSETQRNKGNFPGRFSGRQFSNSRSEMNVSTLELGDSALYLCASSLGDWYNEQFFGPGTRLTVL.

Turning to this clonotype: A much larger clone lies one base from this, so it may be a read error. CDR3 region: CASSAPPGLAGGEYNEQFF. Here the CDR3 DNA reads TGTGCCAGCAGCGCGCCCCCGGGACTAGCGGGAGGAGAATACAATGAGCAGTTCTTC. The chain couples TRBV7-9 to TRBJ2-1; 15 nucleotides line up with TRBD2. V was pared by 5 bases and J by 4 bases, with 12 bases of the junction left unmatched. The CDR3 is 19 residues long. The germline V gene encodes CDR1 SEHNR and CDR2 FQNEAQ (reference sequence).

The V gene is TRBV5-4, the J gene TRBJ1-5; 9 bases agree with TRBD1. V shed 4 bases and J 7 bases; nucleotides not matched to a gene: 6. Germline values: CDR1 SGHNT, CDR2 YYREEE (reference sequence). The CDR3 is made up of 14 amino acids. The CDR3 here is CASSIQGARQPQHF. The CDR3, as DNA: TGTGCCAGCAGCATACAGGGGGCTCGACAGCCCCAGCATTTT.

A remark on this clonotype: The junction departs from germline at one end; a sequencing error may be responsible. The chain combines TRBV14 with TRBJ1-2, with 10 bases matching TRBD1. Germline CDR1 reads SGHDN; CDR2 reads FVKESK. This CDR3 region has 15 residues. This CDR3 is CASSQDGTGAYDYTF. The DNA for the CDR3 is TGTGCCAGCAGCCAAGATGGGACAGGGGCGTATGACTACACCTTC.

This clonotype has a count of ten or more. The chain carries TRBV7-2 and TRBJ2-7; D uncertain. The CDR3 is 12 amino acids. CDR1 and CDR2 (germline): SGHTA, FQGNSA. The ends were cut back, 2 bases at V and 4 bases at J, with 6 bases in the middle. CDR3 nucleotide sequence: TGTGCCAGCAGCTTATCCTATTACGAGCAGTACTTC. This sequence encodes CASSLSYYEQYF.

This clonotype was detected many times. The CDR3 nucleotides are TGTGCCAGCAGCGGACTCGGGACGAACACCGGGGAGCTGTTTTTT. Translation gives CASSGLGTNTGELFF. This rearrangement joins TRBV7-2 to TRBJ2-2, with TRBD2 as a possible D gene (5 bases). This CDR3 has 15 residues. Germline CDR1 and CDR2: SGHTA and FQGNSA. Between the trimmed V and J ends, which lost 5 bases and 0 bases, there was a span of 10 bases. The variable domain in full, completed from reference TRBV7-2 and TRBJ2-2, reads GAGVSQSPSNKVTEKGKDVELRCDPISGHTALYWYRQSLGQGLEFLIYFQGNSAPDKSGLPSDRFSAERTGGSVSTLTIQRTQQEDSAVYLCASSGLGTNTGELFFGEGSRLTVL.

The genes are TRBV28 and TRBJ2-3; 9 positions agree with TRBD2. The V segment lost 2 bases and the J segment 6 bases; nucleotides outside the gene matches: 9. The CDR3 has 16 residues. CDR1 is MDHEN, CDR2 SYDVKM, per germline. CDR3 DNA: TGTGCCAGCAGTTTAGGCGGGAGGGGAGCCAGGGATACGCAGTATTTT. Protein: CASSLGGRGARDTQYF.

A remark on this clonotype: Given a much more abundant clone one base away, this may be a read error. The gene calls are TRBV12-3 or TRBV12-4 and TRBJ1-3; the D is unclear. This CDR3 region has 16 residues. V was trimmed by 0 bases and J by 1 base, leaving 10 bases between them. CDR3 region: CASSLAALGSGNTIYF. CDR3 coding DNA: TGTGCCAGCAGTTTAGCAGCGCTCGGTTCTGGAAACACCATATATTTT.

The CDR3 coding sequence is TGTGCCAGCAGCGTCGGGACTAGAGAGCAGTTCTTC. This sequence encodes CASSVGTREQFF. The chain combines TRBV5-4 with TRBJ2-1; 8 positions agree with TRBD2. Germline CDR1 is SGHNT and CDR2 is YYREEE (reference sequence). This CDR3 comprises 12 residues. V was clipped by 4 bases and J by 10 bases; unmatched bases: 4.

This clonotype was seen many times. This rearrangement joins TRBV27 to TRBJ2-5; D may be TRBD1 (6 bases). Trimming removed 10 bases at V and 4 bases at J, with 16 bases between. The CDR3 is 13 residues long. The germline gives CDR1 MNHEY, CDR2 SMNVEV (reference sequence). The CDR3 region is CATAMVGAETQYF. CDR3 nucleotides: TGTGCCACCGCAATGGTGGGGGCAGAGACCCAGTACTTC.

In its sample, this clonotype was seen many times. The genes are TRBV19 and TRBJ2-7; no firm D call. Germline CDR1 reads LNHDA; CDR2 reads SQIVND (reference sequence). V was trimmed by 2 bases and J by 6 bases, leaving 20 bases between them. The CDR3 length is 16 residues. The CDR3 is CASSISWVPRIGEQYF. CDR3 coding DNA: TGTGCCAGTAGTATAAGTTGGGTACCGAGGATAGGCGAGCAGTACTTC.

This clonotype was detected many times. The genes are TRBV6-5 and TRBJ1-6; D is ambiguous. CDR3 length: 15 amino acids. V lost 0 bases to trimming and J lost 10 bases, with 13 bases between them. Germline V lookup: CDR1 MNHEY, CDR2 SVGAGI. In DNA, the CDR3 is TGTGCCAGCAGTTACTCATTGGGCTTATTGTCACCCCTCCACTTT. This translates into CASSYSLGLLSPLHF.

This clonotype was counted a single time. The chain joins TRBV5-4 to TRBJ1-2, with D possibly being TRBD1 (6 bases). The V end lost 6 bases, the J end lost 3 bases, and 12 bases lay between the germline ends. This CDR3 has 13 residues. From germline, CDR1 is SGHNT and CDR2 YYREEE (reference sequence). The CDR3 bases are TGTGCCAGCACCCTAGGGGGACACTATGGCTACACCTTC. Its protein is CASTLGGHYGYTF.

This clonotype was observed many times. V is TRBV4-1 and J is TRBJ1-4; D unresolved. CDR3 length: 15 amino acids. Germline values: CDR1 MGHRA, CDR2 YSYEKL. The V gene lost 0 bases and the J gene lost 4 bases, with 9 bases spanning the gap. The CDR3 DNA sequence: TGCGCCAGCAGCCAAGAAGGACGGGTTAATGAAAAACTGTTTTTT. Encoded protein: CASSQEGRVNEKLFF.

This clonotype occurred many times. The J gene is TRBJ2-3, the V gene TRBV20-1; 11 bases are shared with TRBD2. CDR1 is DFQATT, CDR2 SNEGSKA, per germline (reference sequence). Germline trimming cut 5 bases from V and 2 bases from J; bases unmatched to any gene: 9. CDR3 length: 16 amino acids. The CDR3 DNA is TGCAGTGCTGTTTCCGGGACTAGCGGATTCACAGATACGCAGTATTTT. Translation: CSAVSGTSGFTDTQYF.

This clonotype was seen only a few times. The rearrangement uses TRBV28 and TRBJ1-4, with D unresolved. The CDR3 loop spans 15 amino acids. V lost 6 bases and J 8 bases, leaving 19 bases between the germline ends. Germline assignment: CDR1 MDHEN and CDR2 SYDVKM. CDR3 loop: CASRPAPGRGEKLFF. CDR3 coding DNA: TGTGCCAGCAGGCCAGCACCGGGTCGAGGAGAAAAACTGTTTTTT.

This clonotype was counted at least ten times. The rearrangement uses TRBV7-3 and TRBJ2-1; TRBD2 aligns across 7 bases. Germline-derived CDR1 and CDR2 are SGHTA and FQGTGA. The CDR3 loop spans 15 amino acids. The trim removed 2 bases at V and 5 bases at J, leaving 6 bases unmatched. Here the CDR3 DNA reads TGTGCCAGCAGCTTAGACCGGGAGGCCCACAATGAGCAGTTCTTC. Its translation: CASSLDREAHNEQFF. The full variable domain, completed using reference TRBV7-3 and TRBJ2-1, is GAGVSQTPSNKVTEKGKYVELRCDPISGHTALYWYRQSLGQGPEFLIYFQGTGAADDSGLPNDRFFAVRPEGSVSTLKIQRTERGDSAVYLCASSLDREAHNEQFFGPGTRLTVL.

Comments on this clonotype: Just one base apart from a much larger clone, this may be a read error. The chain couples TRBV5-6 to TRBJ2-1; TRBD1 matches at 8 bases. Germline trimming cut 3 bases from V and 8 bases from J; bases unmatched to any gene: 7. This CDR3 comprises 14 residues. Per the germline V gene, CDR1 is SGHDT and CDR2 is YYEEEE. The chain's CDR3 is CASSSGQVYDEQFF. CDR3 in DNA: TGTGCCAGCAGCTCGGGACAGGTATACGATGAGCAGTTCTTC.